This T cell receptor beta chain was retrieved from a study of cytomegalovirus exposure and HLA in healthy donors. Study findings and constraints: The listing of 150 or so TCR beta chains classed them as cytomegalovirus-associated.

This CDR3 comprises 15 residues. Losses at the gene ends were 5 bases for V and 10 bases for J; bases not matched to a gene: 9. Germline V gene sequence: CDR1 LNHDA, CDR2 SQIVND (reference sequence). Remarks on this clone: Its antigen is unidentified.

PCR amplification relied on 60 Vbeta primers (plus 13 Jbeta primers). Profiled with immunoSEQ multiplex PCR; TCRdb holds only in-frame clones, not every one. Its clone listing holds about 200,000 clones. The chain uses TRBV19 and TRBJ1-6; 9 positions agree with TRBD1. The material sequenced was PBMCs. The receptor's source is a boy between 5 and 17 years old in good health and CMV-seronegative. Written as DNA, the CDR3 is TGTGCCAGTAGTTCCCCAGGGACAGGGTCATCACCCCTCCACTTT. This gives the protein CASSSPGTGSSPLHF.